This T cell receptor beta chain was observed in a study of T cells after yellow fever vaccination. In the study overall: The SMART-Seq v4 Ultra Low Input method served to prepare the low-cell-number fractions.

The CDR3 runs 13 residues. V shed 7 bases and J shed 4 bases, with 15 bases lying between them. The germline V gene has CDR1 SGDLS and CDR2 YYNGEE. The authors made TCR cDNA by 5'RACE template switching, adding a universal primer site and UMIs. In TCRdb, the 5' RACE reads were re-called with MiXCR into one record per CDR3 protein. The sample carries around 320,000 distinct CDR3 sequences, around a tenth recorded once. The gene calls are TRBV9 and TRBJ2-7; maybe TRBD2 (6 bases). The specimen was CD4+ T cells sorted from PBMCs, collected 45 days after the yellow fever booster vaccination. This clonotype was obtained from a man aged 18 to 29 who received the YFV17D yellow fever vaccine. CDR3 nucleotides: TGTGCCAGCGGGCCGCCGGGGGAATACGAGCAGTACTTC. Its protein is CASGPPGEYEQYF.